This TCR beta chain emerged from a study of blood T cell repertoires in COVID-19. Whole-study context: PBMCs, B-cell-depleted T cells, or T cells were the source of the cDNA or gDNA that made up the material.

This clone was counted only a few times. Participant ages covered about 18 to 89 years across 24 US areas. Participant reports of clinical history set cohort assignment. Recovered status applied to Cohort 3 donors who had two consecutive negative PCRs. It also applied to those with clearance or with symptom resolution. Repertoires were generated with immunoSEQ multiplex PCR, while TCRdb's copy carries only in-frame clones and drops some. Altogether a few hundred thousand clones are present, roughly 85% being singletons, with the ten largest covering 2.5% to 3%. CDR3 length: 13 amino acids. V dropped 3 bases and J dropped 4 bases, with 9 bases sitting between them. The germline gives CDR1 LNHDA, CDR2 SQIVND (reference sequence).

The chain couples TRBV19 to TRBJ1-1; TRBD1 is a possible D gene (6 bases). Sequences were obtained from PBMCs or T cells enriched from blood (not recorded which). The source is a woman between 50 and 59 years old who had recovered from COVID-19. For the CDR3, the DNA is TGTGCCAGTAGTATGGGGGCGGGCACTGAAGCTTTCTTT. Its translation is CASSMGAGTEAFF. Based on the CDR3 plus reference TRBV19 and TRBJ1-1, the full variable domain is DGGITQSPKYLFRKEGQNVTLSCEQNLNHDAMYWYRQDPGQGLRLIYYSQIVNDFQKGDIAEGYSVSREKKESFPLTVTSAQKNPTAFYLCASSMGAGTEAFFGQGTRLTVV.